The 4 T cell receptor beta chains below come from one sample, sequenced in a study of cytotoxic CD8 clonotypes in ibrutinib-treated CLL. TCRdb keeps only in-frame clones here, not all; method: immunoSEQ multiplex PCR. This sample has 100,000 to 150,000 clones, with approximately 83% found just once. The input for sequencing was PBMCs, taken after 24 months of ibrutinib treatment. Source of these receptors: a human donor with chronic lymphocytic leukemia.

The rearrangement joins TRBV7-2 to TRBJ2-5, with a weak D call TRBD2 (6 bases). V lost 5 bases and J 3 bases, leaving 10 bases between the germline ends. This CDR3 has 13 residues. Germline V lookup: CDR1 SGHTA, CDR2 FQGNSA. The CDR3 nucleotides read TGTGCCAGCAGCCGGGGGTGGGAAGAGACCCAGTACTTC. Its translation: CASSRGWEETQYF.

This clone has only a few counts. V is TRBV5-6 and J is TRBJ1-4; D ambiguous. The germline V gene encodes CDR1 SGHDT and CDR2 YYEEEE. V lost 0 bases to trimming and J lost 7 bases, with 4 bases between them. This CDR3 spans 12 amino acids. CDR3 bases: TGTGCCAGCAGCTTGGGGGGTGAAAAACTGTTTTTT. Its protein product is CASSLGGEKLFF.

In this sample, this clone turned up once. The chain couples TRBV19 to TRBJ2-5, with D possibly matching TRBD2 (5 bases). Germline CDR1 LNHDA, CDR2 SQIVND (reference sequence). V lost 9 bases and J 3 bases, leaving 14 bases between the germline ends. CDR3 length: 13 amino acids. CDR3 loop: CARSMDSEETQYF. Here the CDR3 DNA reads TGTGCCAGATCAATGGACTCAGAAGAGACCCAGTACTTC.

This clone was seen a few times. The V and J genes are TRBV7-9 and TRBJ2-5, with D possibly matching TRBD2 (7 bases). This CDR3 comprises 18 residues. The germline gives CDR1 SEHNR, CDR2 FQNEAQ (reference sequence). Deletions cut 7 bases from V and 0 bases from J, with 24 bases between. For the CDR3, the DNA is TGTGCCAGCAATGGGGCGGGGGCGCGAAATCTGTACCAAGAGACCCAGTACTTC. It translates to CASNGAGARNLYQETQYF. The variable domain in full, with the rest retrieved from reference TRBV7-9 and TRBJ2-5, is DTGVSQNPRHKITKRGQNVTFRCDPISEHNRLYWYRQTLGQGPEFLTYFQNEAQLEKSRLLSDRFSAERPKGSFSTLEIQRTEQGDSAMYLCASNGAGARNLYQETQYFGPGTRLLVL.